These 17 T cell receptor beta chains were sequenced from one sample in a study of blood T cell repertoires in COVID-19. TCRdb's copy holds only in-frame clones and misses some; the assay was immunoSEQ multiplex PCR. The profile shows fewer than 70,000 clones, roughly 85% of them singletons. The material sequenced was peripheral blood. Every receptor here comes from a man of 80 years or more with acute or convalescent COVID-19.

The chain combines TRBV19 with TRBJ2-1; 7 bases match TRBD1. This CDR3 is 14 amino acids long. Per germline, CDR1 LNHDA and CDR2 SQIVND (reference sequence). The junction had 2 bases not matched to a gene; V was cut back by 2 bases and J by 4 bases. CDR3 region: CASSILTGYNEQFF. The CDR3 DNA reads as TGTGCCAGTAGTATATTGACAGGGTACAATGAGCAGTTCTTC.

With respect to this clone: Other DNA sequences in the same sample also yield this CDR3. The chain combines TRBV19 with TRBJ2-7; a possible D gene is TRBD2 (6 bases). The germline CDR1 and CDR2 sequences are LNHDA and SQIVND (reference sequence). This CDR3 is built from 14 residues. The V end lost 3 bases, the J end lost 3 bases, and 12 bases lay between the germline ends. Here the CDR3 reads CASSIGQGGYEQYF. The CDR3 nucleotides are TGTGCCAGTAGTATTGGGCAGGGAGGCTACGAGCAGTACTTC.

V gene TRBV19 combines with J gene TRBJ1-5, with D hard to call. The CDR3 sequence is 16 residues long. Per germline, CDR1 LNHDA and CDR2 SQIVND (reference sequence). V gave up 4 bases and J gave up 7 bases, with 20 bases separating them. The CDR3 sequence is CASSTPPGGRRQPQHF. Here the CDR3 DNA reads TGTGCCAGTAGTACCCCGCCGGGAGGGCGCCGCCAGCCCCAGCATTTT.

The chain uses TRBV11-2 and TRBJ1-3; D is uncertain. The CDR3 is made up of 16 amino acids. Germline CDR1 and CDR2: SGHAT and FQNNGV. Trimming cost V 4 bases and J 0 bases, with 13 bases left between them. In DNA, the CDR3 is TGTGCCAGCAGCTCACCCGCACAGAGCTCTGGAAACACCATATATTTT. It yields the protein CASSSPAQSSGNTIYF.

The genes are TRBV19 and TRBJ1-5, with 10 bases aligning to TRBD1. Germline values: CDR1 LNHDA, CDR2 SQIVND (reference sequence). The length of the CDR3 is 15 residues. Germline trimming cut 6 bases from V and 4 bases from J; bases unmatched to any gene: 6. DNA for the CDR3: TGTGCCAGTAGCGCGCCGGGACAGGGGAATCAGCCCCAGCATTTT. As protein: CASSAPGQGNQPQHF.

This sequence joins TRBV27 and TRBJ1-5; a possible D gene is TRBD1 (5 bases). V lost 3 bases, J lost 6 bases, and 9 bases lay in between. CDR3 length equals 13 residues. Germline CDR1 and CDR2: MNHEY and SMNVEV (reference sequence). CDR3 residues: CASSLWGGQPQHF. The CDR3 DNA is TGTGCCAGCAGTTTGTGGGGGGGTCAGCCCCAGCATTTT.

The chain recombines TRBV6-1 with TRBJ1-6; D is unresolved. Germline V gene data show CDR1 as MNHNS and CDR2 as SASEGT. The CDR3 consists of 14 residues. V was clipped by 0 bases and J by 10 bases, with 10 bases between them. The CDR3 nucleotides are TGTGCCAGCAGTGAAGCACTGGTTGAATCACCCCTCCACTTT. It codes for CASSEALVESPLHF.

The table lists this clone with a count of one. The chain has TRBV18 and TRBJ1-5; 8 nucleotides agree with TRBD1. Trimming removed 4 bases from V and 7 bases from J; junction bases left unmatched: 9. Germline V CDR1 and CDR2: KGHSH, LQKENI. The CDR3 extends over 15 amino acids. Here the CDR3 reads CASSHGQGRVQPQHF. The CDR3 nucleotides are TGTGCCAGCTCACACGGACAGGGTAGGGTCCAGCCCCAGCATTTT.

This chain connects TRBV5-1 to TRBJ2-2, with 7 bases that match TRBD1. The CDR3 loop spans 14 amino acids. Trimming cost V 5 bases and J 3 bases; bases outside gene matches: 4. The germline V gene has CDR1 SGHRS and CDR2 YFSETQ. In DNA form, the CDR3 reads TGCGCCAGCAGATCCACAGGGGACACCGGGGAGCTGTTTTTT. Amino acids: CASRSTGDTGELFF.

The chain combines TRBV6-5 with TRBJ1-2; D call uncertain. This CDR3 spans 15 amino acids. Trimming took 0 bases from V and 4 from J, leaving 12 bases between them. Germline loops: CDR1 MNHEY, CDR2 SVGAGI. CDR3 in amino acids: CASSYSRGKSYGYTF. The DNA of the CDR3 is TGTGCCAGCAGTTACTCGAGAGGGAAATCCTATGGCTACACCTTC.

V usage is TRBV15 and J usage is TRBJ2-1, with 14 bases fitting TRBD2. V lost 3 bases to trimming and J lost 10 bases; unmatched junction nucleotides: 14. This CDR3 region has 18 residues. Germline CDR1 LNHNV, CDR2 YYDKDF (reference sequence). The CDR3 DNA reads as TGTGCCACCAGCAGGGTACAGAGGGGGACTAGCGGGAGCGGGGAGCAGTTCTTC. Encoded protein: CATSRVQRGTSGSGEQFF.

This chain connects TRBV7-8 to TRBJ1-3; D ambiguous. CDR3 size: 14 residues. Germline values: CDR1 SGHVS, CDR2 FQNEAQ. Trimming cost V 6 bases and J 0 bases, with 9 bases left between them. CDR3 sequence: CASSLVGSGNTIYF. The CDR3 DNA is TGTGCCAGCAGTCTTGTCGGCTCTGGAAACACCATATATTTT.

The chain uses TRBV2 and TRBJ1-1; tentatively, D is TRBD1 (5 bases). This CDR3 has 12 residues. V was trimmed by 2 bases and J by 7 bases, leaving 8 bases between them. Germline V gives CDR1 SNHLY, CDR2 FYNNEI. The CDR3 coding sequence is TGTGCCAGCAGTGAATGGGGCGGTGAAGCTTTCTTT. Its translation: CASSEWGGEAFF.

This chain connects TRBV28 to TRBJ2-7, with D tentatively TRBD2 (6 bases). The germline V gene encodes CDR1 MDHEN and CDR2 SYDVKM. Deletions cut 3 bases from V and 4 bases from J, with 13 bases between. The CDR3 has 14 residues. DNA for the CDR3: TGTGCCAGCAGTTTCCCTAGCGAGAGGTACGAGCAGTACTTC. The encoded protein is CASSFPSERYEQYF.

The genes are TRBV2 and TRBJ2-1, with a tentative D call TRBD2 (5 bases). This CDR3 contains 15 residues. Germline assignment: CDR1 SNHLY and CDR2 FYNNEI. Deletions cut 4 bases from V and 1 base from J, with 11 bases between. CDR3 loop: CASSGRGRSYNEQFF. The CDR3 DNA is TGTGCCAGCAGTGGTAGAGGGAGATCCTACAATGAGCAGTTCTTC.

The J gene is TRBJ1-1, the V gene TRBV25-1; D not resolved. Trimming removed 8 bases at V and 0 bases at J, with 10 bases between. CDR3 length: 13 residues. Germline CDR1 reads MGHDK; CDR2 reads SYGVNS. CDR3 coding DNA: TGTGCCAGCCGAGAGGATATGAACACTGAAGCTTTCTTT. Its translation: CASREDMNTEAFF.

V gene TRBV2 combines with J gene TRBJ2-7, with 10 nucleotides matching TRBD2. Trimming took 3 bases from V and 4 from J; bases not matched to a gene: 15. CDR3 length: 18 residues. CDR1 and CDR2 (germline): SNHLY, FYNNEI. The CDR3 bases are TGTGCCAGCAGTGACAGGCTAGCGGGAGTAGGGGGTACATACGAGCAGTACTTC. Its translation is CASSDRLAGVGGTYEQYF.